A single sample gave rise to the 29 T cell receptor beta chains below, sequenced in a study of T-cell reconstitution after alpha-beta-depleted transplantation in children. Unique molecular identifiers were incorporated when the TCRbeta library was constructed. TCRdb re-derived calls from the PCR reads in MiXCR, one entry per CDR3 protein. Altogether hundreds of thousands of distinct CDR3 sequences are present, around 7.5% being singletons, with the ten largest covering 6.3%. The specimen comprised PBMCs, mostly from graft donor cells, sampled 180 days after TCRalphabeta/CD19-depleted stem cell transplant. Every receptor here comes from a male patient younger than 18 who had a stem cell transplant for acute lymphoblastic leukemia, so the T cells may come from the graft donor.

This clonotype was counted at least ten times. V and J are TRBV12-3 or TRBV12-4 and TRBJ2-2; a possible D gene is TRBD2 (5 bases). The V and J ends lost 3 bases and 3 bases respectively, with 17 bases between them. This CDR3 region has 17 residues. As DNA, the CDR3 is TGTGCCAGCAGTTTTAATCCGGGAAGGCGCGACACCGGGGAGCTGTTTTTT. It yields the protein CASSFNPGRRDTGELFF.

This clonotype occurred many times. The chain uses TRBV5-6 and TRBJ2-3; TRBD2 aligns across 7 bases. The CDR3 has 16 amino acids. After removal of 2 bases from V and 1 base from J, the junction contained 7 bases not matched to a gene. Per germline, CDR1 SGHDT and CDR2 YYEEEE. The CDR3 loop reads CASSFRGVRGTDTQYF. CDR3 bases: TGTGCCAGCAGCTTTCGGGGGGTGAGGGGCACAGATACGCAGTATTTT.

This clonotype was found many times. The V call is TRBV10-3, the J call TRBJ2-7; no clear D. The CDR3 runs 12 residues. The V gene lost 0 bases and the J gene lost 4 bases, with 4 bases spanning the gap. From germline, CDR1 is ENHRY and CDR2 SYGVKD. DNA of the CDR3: TGTGCCATCAGTGAGTCAGGGTACGAGCAGTACTTC. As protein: CAISESGYEQYF.

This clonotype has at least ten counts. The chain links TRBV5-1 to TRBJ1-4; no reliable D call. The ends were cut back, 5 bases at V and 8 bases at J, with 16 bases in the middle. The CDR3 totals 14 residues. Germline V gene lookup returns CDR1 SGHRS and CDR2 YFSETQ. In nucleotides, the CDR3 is TGCGCCAGCAGGGTCACGGCTTTAGACGAAAAACTGTTTTTT. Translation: CASRVTALDEKLFF.

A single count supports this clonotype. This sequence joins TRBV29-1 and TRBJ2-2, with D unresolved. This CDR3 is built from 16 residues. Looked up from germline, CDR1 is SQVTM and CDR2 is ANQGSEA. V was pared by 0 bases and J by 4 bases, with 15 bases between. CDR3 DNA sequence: TGCAGCGTTGAAGACCCCCTCTCGGGTGGCACCGGGGAGCTGTTTTTT. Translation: CSVEDPLSGGTGELFF.

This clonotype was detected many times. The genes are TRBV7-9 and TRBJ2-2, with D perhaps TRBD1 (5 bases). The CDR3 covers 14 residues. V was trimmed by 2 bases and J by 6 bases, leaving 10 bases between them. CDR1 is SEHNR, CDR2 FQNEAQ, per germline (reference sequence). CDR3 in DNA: TGTGCCAGCAGCTTATTTGCAGGGCCCGGGGAGCTGTTTTTT. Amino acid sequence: CASSLFAGPGELFF. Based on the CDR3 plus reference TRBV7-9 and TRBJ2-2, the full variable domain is DTGVSQNPRHKITKRGQNVTFRCDPISEHNRLYWYRQTLGQGPEFLTYFQNEAQLEKSRLLSDRFSAERPKGSFSTLEIQRTEQGDSAMYLCASSLFAGPGELFFGEGSRLTVL.

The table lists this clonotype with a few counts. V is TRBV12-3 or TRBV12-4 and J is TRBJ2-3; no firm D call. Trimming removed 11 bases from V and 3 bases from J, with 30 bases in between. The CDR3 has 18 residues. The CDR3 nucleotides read TGTGCCTGCACGCCCCCAATAGGACGGAGCGATCTTACAGATACGCAGTATTTT. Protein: CACTPPIGRSDLTDTQYF.

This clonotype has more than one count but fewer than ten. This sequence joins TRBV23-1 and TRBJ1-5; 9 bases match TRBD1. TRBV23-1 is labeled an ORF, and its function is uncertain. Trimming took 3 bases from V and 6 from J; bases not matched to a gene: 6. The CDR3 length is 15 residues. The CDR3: CASSHPDRGGQPQHF. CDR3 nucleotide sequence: TGCGCCAGCAGTCACCCCGACAGGGGGGGTCAGCCCCAGCATTTT.

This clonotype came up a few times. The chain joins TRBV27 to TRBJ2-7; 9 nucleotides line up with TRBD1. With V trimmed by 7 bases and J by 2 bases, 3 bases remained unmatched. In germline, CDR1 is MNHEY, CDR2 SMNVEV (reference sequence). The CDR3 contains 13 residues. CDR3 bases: TGTGCCAGCAACAGACAGGGGGCCTACGAGCAGTACTTC. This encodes CASNRQGAYEQYF.

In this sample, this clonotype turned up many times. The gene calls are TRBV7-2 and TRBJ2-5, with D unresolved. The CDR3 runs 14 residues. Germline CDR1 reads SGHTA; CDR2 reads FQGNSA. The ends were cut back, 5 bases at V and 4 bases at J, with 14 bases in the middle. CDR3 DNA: TGTGCCAGCAGCCCCCTGGCCCTCGGAGAGACCCAGTACTTC. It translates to CASSPLALGETQYF.

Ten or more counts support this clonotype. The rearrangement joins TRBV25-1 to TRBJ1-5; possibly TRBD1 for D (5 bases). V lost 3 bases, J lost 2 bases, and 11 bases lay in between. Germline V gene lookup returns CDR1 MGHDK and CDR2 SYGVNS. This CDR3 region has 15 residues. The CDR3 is CASSDRRDGNQPQHF. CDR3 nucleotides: TGTGCCAGCAGTGACCGACGGGACGGCAATCAGCCCCAGCATTTT.

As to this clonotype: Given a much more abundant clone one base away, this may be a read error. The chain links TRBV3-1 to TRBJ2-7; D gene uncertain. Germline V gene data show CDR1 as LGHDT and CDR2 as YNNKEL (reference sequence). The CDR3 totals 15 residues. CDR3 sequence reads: CACSPHSPGVYEQYF. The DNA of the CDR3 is TGTGCCTGCAGCCCTCACTCCCCGGGCGTCTACGAGCAGTACTTC.

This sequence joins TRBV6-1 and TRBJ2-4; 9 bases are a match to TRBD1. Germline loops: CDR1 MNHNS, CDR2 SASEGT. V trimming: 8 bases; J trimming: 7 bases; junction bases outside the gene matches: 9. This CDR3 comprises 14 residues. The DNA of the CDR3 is TGTGCCAGCTCCCCTCCGGGACAGGGCAACATTCAGTACTTC. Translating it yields CASSPPGQGNIQYF.

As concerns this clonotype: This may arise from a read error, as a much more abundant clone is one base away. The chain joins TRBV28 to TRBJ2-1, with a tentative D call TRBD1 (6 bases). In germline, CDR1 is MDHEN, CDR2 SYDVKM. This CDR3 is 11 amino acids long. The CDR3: CASSGQNEQSF. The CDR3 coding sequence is TGTGCCAGCAGCGGACAGAATGAGCAGTCCTTC. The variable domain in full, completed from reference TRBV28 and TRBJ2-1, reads DVKVTQSSRYLVKRTGEKVFLECVQDMDHENMFWYRQDPGLGLRLIYFSYDVKMKEKGDIPEGYSVSREKKERFSLILESASTNQTSMYLCASSGQNEQSFGPGTRLTVL.

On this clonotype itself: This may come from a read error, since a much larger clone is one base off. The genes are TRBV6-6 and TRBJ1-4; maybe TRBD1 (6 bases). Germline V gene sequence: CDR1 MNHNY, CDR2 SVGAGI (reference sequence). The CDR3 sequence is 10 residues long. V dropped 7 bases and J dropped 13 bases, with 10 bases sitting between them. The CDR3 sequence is CASTLGGLFF. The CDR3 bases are TGTGCCAGCACCTTAGGGGGACTGTTTTTT.

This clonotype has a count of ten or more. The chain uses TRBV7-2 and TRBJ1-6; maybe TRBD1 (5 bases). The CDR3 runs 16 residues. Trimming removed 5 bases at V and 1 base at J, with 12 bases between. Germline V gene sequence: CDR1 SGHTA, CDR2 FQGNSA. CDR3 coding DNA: TGTGCCAGCAGCACCTTACAGGCGTCCTATAATTCACCCCTCCACTTT. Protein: CASSTLQASYNSPLHF.

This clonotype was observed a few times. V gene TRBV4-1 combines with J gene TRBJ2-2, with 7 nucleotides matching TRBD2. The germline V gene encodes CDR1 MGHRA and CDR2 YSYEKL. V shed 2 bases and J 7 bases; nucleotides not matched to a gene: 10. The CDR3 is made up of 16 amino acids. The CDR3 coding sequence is TGCGCCAGCAGCCAACCCGGGCGGGAGAGGGGCGGGGAGCTGTTTTTT. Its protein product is CASSQPGRERGGELFF.

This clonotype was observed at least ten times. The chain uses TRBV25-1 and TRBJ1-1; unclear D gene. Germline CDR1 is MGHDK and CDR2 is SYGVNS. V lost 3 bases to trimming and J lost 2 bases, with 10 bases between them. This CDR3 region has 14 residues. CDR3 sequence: CASSDLQLNTEAFF. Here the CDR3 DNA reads TGTGCCAGCAGTGACTTACAGCTAAACACTGAAGCTTTCTTT.

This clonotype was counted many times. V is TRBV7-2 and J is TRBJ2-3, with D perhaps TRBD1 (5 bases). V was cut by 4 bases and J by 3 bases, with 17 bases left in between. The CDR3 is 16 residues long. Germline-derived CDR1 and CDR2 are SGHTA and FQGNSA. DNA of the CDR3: TGTGCCAGCAGCTATTCAGCAGGGTTTCGAACAGATACGCAGTATTTT. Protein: CASSYSAGFRTDTQYF.

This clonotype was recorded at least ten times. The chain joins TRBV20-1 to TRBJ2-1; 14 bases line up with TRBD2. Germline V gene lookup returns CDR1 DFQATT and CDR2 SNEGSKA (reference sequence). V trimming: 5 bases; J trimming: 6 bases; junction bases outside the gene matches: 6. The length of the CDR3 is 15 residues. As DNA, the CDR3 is TGCAGTGCTCGACGACTAGCGGGAGGGCCCAATGAGCAGTTCTTC. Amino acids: CSARRLAGGPNEQFF.

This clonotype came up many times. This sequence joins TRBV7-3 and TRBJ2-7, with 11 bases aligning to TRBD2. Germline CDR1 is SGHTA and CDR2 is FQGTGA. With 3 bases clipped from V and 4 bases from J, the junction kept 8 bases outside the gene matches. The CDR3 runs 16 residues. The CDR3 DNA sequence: TGTGCCAGCAGCTTTGGCGTAGCGGGAGGGGTATACGAGCAGTACTTC. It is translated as CASSFGVAGGVYEQYF.

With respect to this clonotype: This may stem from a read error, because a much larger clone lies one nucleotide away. CDR3 region: CASSQPGRGNGYTF. CDR3 sequence (DNA): TGCGCCAGCAGCCAACCCGGGAGAGGGAATGGCTACACCTTC. The chain joins TRBV4-1 to TRBJ1-2; no firm D call. Trimming removed 2 bases at V and 6 bases at J, with 13 bases between. The V gene's germline CDR1 is MGHRA and CDR2 YSYEKL. The CDR3 has 14 residues.

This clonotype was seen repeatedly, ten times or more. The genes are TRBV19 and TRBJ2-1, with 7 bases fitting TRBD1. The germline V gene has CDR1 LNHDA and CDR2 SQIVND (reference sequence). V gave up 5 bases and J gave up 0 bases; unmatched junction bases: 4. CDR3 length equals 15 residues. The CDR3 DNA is TGTGCCAGTAGTTTGGGACAGAGCTCCTACAATGAGCAGTTCTTC. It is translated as CASSLGQSSYNEQFF.

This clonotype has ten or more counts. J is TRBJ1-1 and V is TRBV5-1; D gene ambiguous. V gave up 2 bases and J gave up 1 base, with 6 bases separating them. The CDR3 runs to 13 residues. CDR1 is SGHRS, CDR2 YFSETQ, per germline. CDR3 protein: CASSFDGNTEAFF. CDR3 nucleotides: TGCGCCAGCAGCTTTGACGGGAACACTGAAGCTTTCTTT. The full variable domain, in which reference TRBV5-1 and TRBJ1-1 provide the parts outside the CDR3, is KAGVTQTPRYLIKTRGQQVTLSCSPISGHRSVSWYQQTPGQGLQFLFEYFSETQRNKGNFPGRFSGRQFSNSRSEMNVSTLELGDSALYLCASSFDGNTEAFFGQGTRLTVV.

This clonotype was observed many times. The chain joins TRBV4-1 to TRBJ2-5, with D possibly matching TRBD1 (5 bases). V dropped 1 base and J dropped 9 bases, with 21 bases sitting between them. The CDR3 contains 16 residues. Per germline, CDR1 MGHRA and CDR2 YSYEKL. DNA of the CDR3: TGCGCCAGCAGCCAAGCGACAGAGGCCTCCGGTTGGGCCCAGTACTTC. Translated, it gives CASSQATEASGWAQYF.

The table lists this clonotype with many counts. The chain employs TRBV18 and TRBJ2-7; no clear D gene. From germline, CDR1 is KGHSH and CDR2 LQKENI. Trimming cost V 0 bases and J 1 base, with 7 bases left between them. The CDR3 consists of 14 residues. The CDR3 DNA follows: TGTGCCAGCTCACCACCGGTGAAGTCCTACGAGCAGTACTTC. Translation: CASSPPVKSYEQYF.

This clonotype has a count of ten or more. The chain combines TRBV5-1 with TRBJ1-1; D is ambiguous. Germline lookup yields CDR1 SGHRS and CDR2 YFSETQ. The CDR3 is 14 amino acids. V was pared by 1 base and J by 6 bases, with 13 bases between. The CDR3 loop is CASSLWQASAEAFF. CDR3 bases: TGCGCCAGCAGCTTGTGGCAGGCCAGCGCTGAAGCTTTCTTT.

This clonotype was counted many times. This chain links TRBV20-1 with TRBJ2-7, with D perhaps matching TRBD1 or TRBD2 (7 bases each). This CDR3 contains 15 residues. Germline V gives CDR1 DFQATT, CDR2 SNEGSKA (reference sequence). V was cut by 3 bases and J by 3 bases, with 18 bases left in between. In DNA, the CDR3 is TGCAGTGCTAGGGAGCCCGACAGGGAGGGCTACGAGCAGTACTTC. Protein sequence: CSAREPDREGYEQYF.

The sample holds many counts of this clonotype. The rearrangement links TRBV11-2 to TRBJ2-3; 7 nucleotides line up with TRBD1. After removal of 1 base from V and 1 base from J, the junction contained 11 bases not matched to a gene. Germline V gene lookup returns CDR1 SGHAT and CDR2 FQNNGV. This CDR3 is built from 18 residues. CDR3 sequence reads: CASSLGKGHRGGTDTQYF. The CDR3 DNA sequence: TGTGCCAGCAGCTTAGGAAAAGGCCACAGGGGAGGCACAGATACGCAGTATTTT.